This TCR beta chain derives from a study of OX40 agonist ivuxolimab in advanced cancers. Sequenced by immunoSEQ multiplex PCR; TCRdb stores in-frame clones only, minus some. The sample lists approximately 100,000 clones; around 92% were seen once. The V gene's germline CDR1 is SNHLY and CDR2 FYNNEI. The germline V and J ends were trimmed by 4 bases and 5 bases, with 14 bases remaining between them. There are 14 residues in the CDR3. The rearrangement joins TRBV2 to TRBJ2-5; no definite D call. The TCR sequence derives from an adult with an advanced solid tumor such as melanoma, head and neck, liver or kidney cancer. The specimen comprised CD4+ or CD8+ T cells sorted from blood, sampled in a trial of the OX40 agonist ivuxolimab. In DNA form, the CDR3 reads TGTGCCAGCAGTGGGGCGCCCCGGGCGGAGACCCAGTACTTC. Residues: CASSGAPRAETQYF.